This T cell receptor (beta chain) was identified during a study of T cell responses to AZD1222 COVID-19 vaccine (dated by TCRdb to the early 2020s). General notes on the study: TCR sequencing covered some 240 trial participants: about 210 given two doses of AZD1222 and about 26 given two doses of MenACWY control vaccine. Trial participants were enrolled into age subgroups of 18-55, 56-69 and 70-plus years, which contained roughly 140, 27 and 60 TCR-sequenced participants, respectively.

V sheds 8 bases and J sheds 7 bases, leaving 14 bases between their ends. Looking up the germline V gene yields CDR1 MNHEY and CDR2 SVGAGI. CDR3 length: 13 amino acids, cysteine to phenylalanine. The entry retains the CDR3 DNA only, 39 bases that are in frame from base 1. Study-wide findings and limitations: The vaccine-associated CD4 TCRs covered the entire spike protein, and the dominant responses fell in regions 160-218 and 743-854. Because no day 14 peak-response samples were available, repertoires were characterized only after the peak T cell response. A significant rise in spike-specific TCR breadth and depth was observed after two AZD1222 doses relative to day 0 and relative to MenACWY recipients. Only a handful of AZD1222 recipients were SARS-CoV-2 seropositive at baseline, limiting conclusions about previously exposed vaccinees. Participants were mostly white British and included more females than males, and it was suggested by the authors that clonal diversity may have been underestimated. The 56-69-year group was small, and its depth increase did not reach significance, likely because of low power. Reportedly, close to half of the unique spike-specific TCRs recognized epitopes lying outside the regions that are mutated in the B.1.351 and B.1.1.7 variants.

The sample's time point label is to be understood as: about 28 days (+/-7) after the second vaccine dose. The sample's treatment or condition label, in plain terms: meningococcal conjugate vaccine given as trial control. The vaccinee samples were drawn from two UK trials, COV001 and COV002, one of which was a single-blind randomized controlled phase 2/3 trial testing AZD1222 (ChAdOx1 nCoV-19) in healthy adults. Trial participant PBMC samples were collected at day 0 and day 28 after the second dose for TCRbeta chain sequencing. The CDR3 regions of human TCRbeta chains were analyzed by immunosequencing. On the study's bioinformatics: TCRs in the repertoires were matched against a reference library of SARS-CoV-2-specific TCRs that had been generated with the MIRA antigen-specificity platform. Breadth meant the fraction of unique TCRs that were SARS-CoV-2-associated, whereas depth meant the fraction of total T cells that were SARS-CoV-2-associated. Using the MIRA data, each spike-specific TCR was mapped to the spike region that the TCR reacts to and placed in a CD4 or CD8 class. Log10-transformed breadth and depth values were compared by one-way ANOVA with Sidak's multiple comparisons tests. Not all clones reach the TCRdb copy of this immuneACCESS table, which keeps in-frame sequences only. Checked studies attribute under half of the gap to unresolved V genes and leave the rest unexplained. V, J and clone size reflect that table, while D and trimming were determined from the DNA. The sample table records 140,000 or so clones; roughly nine tenths of these occur just once. Of the sample, roughly 7.1% falls within the top ten clones.

On this clone: Which antigen it targets is not known. No clone much larger than this one lies a single base away; base qualities are absent.

The sequence links TRBV6-5 to TRBJ2-2; matching of 5 bases hints at TRBD1 as the D gene. Here the sequenced sample was peripheral blood, taken 28 days after the second dose of the MenACWY control vaccine. The clonotype comes from an adult who received the MenACWY meningococcal vaccine as a control. The DNA sequence is as follows: TGTGCCAGCTCCAGGGTCTCCGGCGGGGAGCTGTTTTTT. It is translated as CASSRVSGGELFF.